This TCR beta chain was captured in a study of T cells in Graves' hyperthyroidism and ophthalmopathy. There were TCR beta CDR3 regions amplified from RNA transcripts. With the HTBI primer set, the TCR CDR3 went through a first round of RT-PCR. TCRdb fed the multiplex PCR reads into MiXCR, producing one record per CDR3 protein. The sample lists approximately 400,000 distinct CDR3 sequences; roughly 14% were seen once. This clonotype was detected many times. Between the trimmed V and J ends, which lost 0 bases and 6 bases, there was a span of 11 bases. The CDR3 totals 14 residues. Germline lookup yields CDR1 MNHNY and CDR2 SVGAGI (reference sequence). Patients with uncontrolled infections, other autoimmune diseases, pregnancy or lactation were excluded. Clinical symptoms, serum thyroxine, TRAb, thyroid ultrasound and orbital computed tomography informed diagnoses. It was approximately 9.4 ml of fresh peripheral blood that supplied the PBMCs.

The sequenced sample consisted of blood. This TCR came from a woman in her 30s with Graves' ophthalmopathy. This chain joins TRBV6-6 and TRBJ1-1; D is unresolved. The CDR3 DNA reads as TGTGCCAGCAGTTACTCGTACACGGCGGCTGAAGCTTTCTTT. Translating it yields CASSYSYTAAEAFF.